This T cell receptor (beta chain) was profiled in a study of type 1 regulatory T cells. At the level of the study: This in vitro CD4 product, T-allo10, is enriched for Tr1 cells and alloantigen-specific.

At least ten counts were recorded for this clonotype. Each CDR3 protein is one row after TCRdb ran MiXCR on the reads. The repertoire holds about 97,000 distinct CDR3 sequences, with roughly 28% as singletons. Trimming shortened V by 5 bases and J by 3 bases, and 15 bases separated the two germline ends. There are 15 residues in the CDR3. Germline V gene sequence: CDR1 SGHKS, CDR2 YYEKEE (reference sequence). The TCR originated in a human donor in good health. This chain links TRBV5-5 with TRBJ2-4; the D gene is possibly TRBD1 (6 bases). Sequences were obtained from CD4+ T cells, either the whole sample or a sorted fraction (not recorded which). In DNA, the CDR3 is TGTGCCAGCAGAAGACAGGCGAGTGGCAAAAACATTCAGTACTTC. Translation: CASRRQASGKNIQYF.